This TCR beta chain was identified in a study of radiotherapy plus CTLA-4 blockade in lung cancer. Study observations and caveats: Together with interferon-beta, which increased in serum after radiation, early dynamic changes in blood T cell clones were reportedly the best predictors of response. Blood saw expansion of tumor-derived TCR clones after radiotherapy plus ipilimumab.

About this clone itself: What it binds is unknown.

This CDR3 is 15 amino acids long. Germline CDR1 is SGDLS and CDR2 is YYNGEE. Trimming took off 4 bases at V and 3 bases at J, with 14 bases between the two ends. Clones were sequenced by immunoSEQ multiplex PCR, and TCRdb holds only the in-frame ones, with some missing. The sample contains over 14,000 clones, under 75% of which appear only once. The input for sequencing was peripheral blood, taken from a patient treated with radiotherapy plus ipilimumab. The sequence was collected from a human donor with non-small cell lung cancer whose response to radiotherapy plus ipilimumab could not be evaluated. The genes are TRBV9 and TRBJ2-1; tentatively, D is TRBD1 (6 bases). CDR3 protein: CASSPGTILYNEQFF. The CDR3 bases are TGTGCCAGCAGCCCCGGGACAATACTCTACAATGAGCAGTTCTTC.